Reported below is one TCR beta chain. Its antigen remains unidentified. This entry belongs to a study of graft-versus-host responses after intestinal transplantation. Overall study: Transplantation in recipients was multivisceral, liver-intestinal, or isolated intestinal.

The table came from immunoSEQ multiplex PCR; TCRdb's copy has only in-frame clones and leaves some out. The sample lists approximately 90,000 clones, about 93% seen once, with about 2% in the top ten. Study findings and constraints: Detection of GvH clones occurred in recipient marrow, and some had their first appearance in ileum or blood. Early post-transplant falls in HvG clones accompanied the peak levels of circulating GvH clones.

The germline V and J ends were trimmed by 3 bases and 2 bases, with 11 bases remaining between them. CDR1 and CDR2 from the germline V gene are SGHDN and FVKESK. This CDR3 contains 14 residues. The receptor comes from a human donor who received an intestinal transplant. The sample was unstimulated CD8+ T cells sorted from spleen or lymph node cells, taken before intestinal transplant. The chain has TRBV14 and TRBJ2-7, with D unclear. For the CDR3, the DNA is TGTGCCAGCAGCCACGAGACTCGAACCTACGAGCAGTACTTC. Amino acid sequence: CASSHETRTYEQYF.